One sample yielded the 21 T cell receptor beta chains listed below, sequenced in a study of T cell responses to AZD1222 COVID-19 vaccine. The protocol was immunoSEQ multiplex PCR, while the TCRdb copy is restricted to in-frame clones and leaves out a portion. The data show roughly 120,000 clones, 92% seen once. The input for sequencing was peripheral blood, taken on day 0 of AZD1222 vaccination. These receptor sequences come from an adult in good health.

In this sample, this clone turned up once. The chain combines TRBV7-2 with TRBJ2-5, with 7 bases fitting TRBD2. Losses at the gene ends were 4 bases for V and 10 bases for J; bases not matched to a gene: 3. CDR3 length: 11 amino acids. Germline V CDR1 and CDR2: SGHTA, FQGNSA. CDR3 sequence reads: CASSSGGGQYF. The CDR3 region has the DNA TGTGCCAGCAGCTCTGGGGGGGGCCAGTACTTC.

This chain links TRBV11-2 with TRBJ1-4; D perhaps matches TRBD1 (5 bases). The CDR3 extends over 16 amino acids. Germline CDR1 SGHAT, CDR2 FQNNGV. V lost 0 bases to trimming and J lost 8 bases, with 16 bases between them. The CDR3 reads CASSLDPRVPGEKLFF. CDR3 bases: TGTGCCAGCAGCTTAGATCCTAGGGTTCCAGGGGAAAAACTGTTTTTT.

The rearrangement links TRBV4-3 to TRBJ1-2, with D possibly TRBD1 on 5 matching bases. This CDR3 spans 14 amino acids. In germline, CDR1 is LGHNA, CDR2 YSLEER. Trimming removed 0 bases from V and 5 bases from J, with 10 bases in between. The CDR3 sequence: CASSQDREGYGYTF. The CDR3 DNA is TGCGCCAGCAGCCAAGACAGGGAGGGTTATGGCTACACCTTC.

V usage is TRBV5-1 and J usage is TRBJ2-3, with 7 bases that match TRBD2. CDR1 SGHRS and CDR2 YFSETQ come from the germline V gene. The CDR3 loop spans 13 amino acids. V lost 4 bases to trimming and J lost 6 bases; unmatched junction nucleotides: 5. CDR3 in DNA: TGCGCCAGCAGCAGTGGGGAGGGTGATACGCAGTATTTT. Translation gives CASSSGEGDTQYF.

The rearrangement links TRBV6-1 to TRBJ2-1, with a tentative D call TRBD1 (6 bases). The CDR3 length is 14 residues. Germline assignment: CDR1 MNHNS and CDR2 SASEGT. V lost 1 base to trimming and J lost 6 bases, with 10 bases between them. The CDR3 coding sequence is TGTGCCAGCAGTGAAGGGACAGTGCGCAATGAGCAGTTCTTC. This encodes CASSEGTVRNEQFF.

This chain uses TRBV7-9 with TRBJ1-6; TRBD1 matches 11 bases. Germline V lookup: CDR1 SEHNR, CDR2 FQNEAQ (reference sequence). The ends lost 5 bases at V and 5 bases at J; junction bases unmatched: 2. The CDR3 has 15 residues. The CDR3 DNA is TGTGCCAGCAGCGGGACAGGGGGGAATAATTCACCCCTCCACTTT. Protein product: CASSGTGGNNSPLHF.

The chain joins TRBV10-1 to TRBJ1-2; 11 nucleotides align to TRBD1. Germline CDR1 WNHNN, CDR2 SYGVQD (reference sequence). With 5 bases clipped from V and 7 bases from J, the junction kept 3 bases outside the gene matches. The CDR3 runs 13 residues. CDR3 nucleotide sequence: TGCGCCAGCAGTCGGACAGGGGGCTTTGGCTACACCTTC. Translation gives CASSRTGGFGYTF.

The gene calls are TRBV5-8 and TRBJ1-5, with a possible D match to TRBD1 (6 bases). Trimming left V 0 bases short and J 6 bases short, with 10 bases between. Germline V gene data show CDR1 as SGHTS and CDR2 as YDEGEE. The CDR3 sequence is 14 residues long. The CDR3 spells CASSLAGASQPQHF. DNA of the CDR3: TGTGCCAGCAGCTTGGCGGGGGCTAGTCAGCCCCAGCATTTT.

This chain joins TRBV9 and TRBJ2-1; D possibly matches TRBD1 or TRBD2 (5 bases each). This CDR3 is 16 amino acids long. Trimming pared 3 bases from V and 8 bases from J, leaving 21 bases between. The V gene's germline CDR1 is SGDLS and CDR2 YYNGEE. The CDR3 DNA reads TGTGCCAGCAGCGCGCCGGGACGCCTTTCCTGGGATGAGCAGTTCTTC. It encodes CASSAPGRLSWDEQFF.

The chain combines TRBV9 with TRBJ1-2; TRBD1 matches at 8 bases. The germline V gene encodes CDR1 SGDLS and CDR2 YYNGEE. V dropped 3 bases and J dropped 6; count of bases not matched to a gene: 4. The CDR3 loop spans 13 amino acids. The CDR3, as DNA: TGTGCCAGCAGCGCCGACAGGGGACATGGCTACACCTTC. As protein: CASSADRGHGYTF.

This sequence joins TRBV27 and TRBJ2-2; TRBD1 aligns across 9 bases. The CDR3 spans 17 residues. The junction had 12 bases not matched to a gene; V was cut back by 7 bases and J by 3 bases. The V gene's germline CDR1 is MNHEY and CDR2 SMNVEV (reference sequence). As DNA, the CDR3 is TGTGCCAGCAAGGGGGAGGGGGGACAGGGCTACACCGGGGAGCTGTTTTTT. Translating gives CASKGEGGQGYTGELFF.

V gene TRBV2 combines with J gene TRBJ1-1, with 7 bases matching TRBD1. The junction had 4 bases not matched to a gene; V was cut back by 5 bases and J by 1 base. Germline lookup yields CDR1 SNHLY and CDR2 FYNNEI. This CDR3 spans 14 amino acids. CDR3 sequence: CASSLQGPNTEAFF. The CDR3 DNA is TGTGCCAGCAGTTTACAGGGGCCGAACACTGAAGCTTTCTTT. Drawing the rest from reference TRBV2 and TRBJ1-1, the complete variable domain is EPEVTQTPSHQVTQMGQEVILRCVPISNHLYFYWYRQILGQKVEFLVSFYNNEISEKSEIFDDQFSVERPDGSNFTLKIRSTKLEDSAMYFCASSLQGPNTEAFFGQGTRLTVV.

In DNA, the CDR3 is TGTGCCAGCAGCTTCGGACATCCGAATGAAAAACTGTTTTTT. Residues: CASSFGHPNEKLFF. V gene TRBV13 combines with J gene TRBJ1-4, with TRBD1 as a possible D gene (5 bases). Germline loops: CDR1 PRHDT, CDR2 FYEKMQ (reference sequence). The length of the CDR3 is 14 residues. Trimming shortened V by 3 bases and J by 5 bases, and 10 bases separated the two germline ends.

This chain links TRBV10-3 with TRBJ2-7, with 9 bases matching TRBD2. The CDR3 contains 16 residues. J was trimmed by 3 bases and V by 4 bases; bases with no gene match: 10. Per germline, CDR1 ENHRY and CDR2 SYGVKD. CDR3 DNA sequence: TGTGCCATCAGTGGCTTACTGCGGGAGGGTTTCTACGAGCAGTACTTC. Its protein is CAISGLLREGFYEQYF.

DNA for the CDR3: TGTGCCTGGAGTCCCCCGACCGTAGCTAACTATGGCTACACCTTC. Its protein is CAWSPPTVANYGYTF. The chain has TRBV30 and TRBJ1-2, with D unresolved. CDR1 and CDR2 from the germline V gene are GTSNPN and SVGIG (reference sequence). V lost 2 bases and J 0 bases, leaving 13 bases between the germline ends. The CDR3 contains 15 residues.

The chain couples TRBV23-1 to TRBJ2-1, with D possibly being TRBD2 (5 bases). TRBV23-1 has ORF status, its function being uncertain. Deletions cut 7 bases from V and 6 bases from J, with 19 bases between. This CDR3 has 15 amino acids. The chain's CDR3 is CASTRGPSARNEQFF. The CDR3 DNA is TGCGCCAGCACGCGCGGGCCCTCGGCCCGCAATGAGCAGTTCTTC.

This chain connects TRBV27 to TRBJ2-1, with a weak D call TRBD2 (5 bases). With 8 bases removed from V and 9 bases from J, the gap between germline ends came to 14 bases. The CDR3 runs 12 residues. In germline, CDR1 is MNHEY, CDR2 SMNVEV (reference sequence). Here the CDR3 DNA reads TGTGCCAGCCGGCCACCCGGGGTTGAGCAGTTCTTC. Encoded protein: CASRPPGVEQFF.

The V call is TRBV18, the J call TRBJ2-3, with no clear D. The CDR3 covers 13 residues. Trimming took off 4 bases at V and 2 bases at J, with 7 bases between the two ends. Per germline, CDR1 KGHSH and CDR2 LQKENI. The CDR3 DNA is TGTGCCAGCTCACAGGCCCCCACAGATACGCAGTATTTT. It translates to CASSQAPTDTQYF.

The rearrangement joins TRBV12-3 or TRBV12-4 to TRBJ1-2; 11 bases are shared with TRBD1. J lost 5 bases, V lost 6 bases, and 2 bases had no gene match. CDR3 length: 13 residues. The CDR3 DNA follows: TGTGCCAGCAGGGGACAGGGGGTTTATGGCTACACCTTC. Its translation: CASRGQGVYGYTF.

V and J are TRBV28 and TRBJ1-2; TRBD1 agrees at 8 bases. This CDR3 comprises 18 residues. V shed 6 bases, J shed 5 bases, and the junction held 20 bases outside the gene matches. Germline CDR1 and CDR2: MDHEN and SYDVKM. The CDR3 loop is CASRNYRLRTGRGYGYTF. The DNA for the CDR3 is TGTGCCAGCAGAAATTACCGACTGAGGACAGGGCGTGGGTATGGCTACACCTTC.

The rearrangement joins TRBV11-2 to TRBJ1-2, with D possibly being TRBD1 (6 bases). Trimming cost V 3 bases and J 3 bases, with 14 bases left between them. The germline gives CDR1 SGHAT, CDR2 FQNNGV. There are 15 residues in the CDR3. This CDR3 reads CASSFVKDSDYGYTF. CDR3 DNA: TGTGCCAGCAGCTTTGTCAAGGACAGTGACTATGGCTACACCTTC.